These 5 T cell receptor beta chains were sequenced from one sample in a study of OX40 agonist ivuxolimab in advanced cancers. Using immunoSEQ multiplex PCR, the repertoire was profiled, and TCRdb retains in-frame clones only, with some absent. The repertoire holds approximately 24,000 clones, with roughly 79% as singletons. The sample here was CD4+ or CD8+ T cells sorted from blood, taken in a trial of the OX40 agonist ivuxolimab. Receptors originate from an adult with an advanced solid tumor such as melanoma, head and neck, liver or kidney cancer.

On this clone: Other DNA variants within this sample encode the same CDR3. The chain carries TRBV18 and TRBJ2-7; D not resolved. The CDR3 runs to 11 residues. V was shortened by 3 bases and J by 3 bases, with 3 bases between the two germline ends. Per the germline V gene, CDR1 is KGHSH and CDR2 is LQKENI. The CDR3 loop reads CASSPIYEQYF. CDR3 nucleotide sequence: TGTGCCAGCTCACCTATCTACGAGCAGTACTTC.

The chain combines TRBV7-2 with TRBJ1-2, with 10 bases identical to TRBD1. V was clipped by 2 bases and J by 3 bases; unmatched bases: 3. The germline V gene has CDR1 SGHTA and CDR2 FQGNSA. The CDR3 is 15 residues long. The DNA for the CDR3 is TGTGCCAGCAGCTTAAAGACAGGGGGCCACTATGGCTACACCTTC. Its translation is CASSLKTGGHYGYTF.

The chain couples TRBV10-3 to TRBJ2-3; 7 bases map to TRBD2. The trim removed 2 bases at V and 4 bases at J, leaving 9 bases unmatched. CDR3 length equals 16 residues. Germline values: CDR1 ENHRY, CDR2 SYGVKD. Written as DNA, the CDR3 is TGTGCCATCAGTGAGCCCCAGGCGGGGGTGGCAGATACGCAGTATTTT. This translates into CAISEPQAGVADTQYF.

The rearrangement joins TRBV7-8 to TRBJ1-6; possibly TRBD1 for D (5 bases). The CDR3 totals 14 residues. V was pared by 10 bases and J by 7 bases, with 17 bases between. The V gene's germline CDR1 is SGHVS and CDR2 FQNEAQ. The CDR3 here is CATVGSGPNSPLHF. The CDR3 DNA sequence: TGTGCCACCGTCGGATCGGGACCAAATTCACCCCTCCACTTT.

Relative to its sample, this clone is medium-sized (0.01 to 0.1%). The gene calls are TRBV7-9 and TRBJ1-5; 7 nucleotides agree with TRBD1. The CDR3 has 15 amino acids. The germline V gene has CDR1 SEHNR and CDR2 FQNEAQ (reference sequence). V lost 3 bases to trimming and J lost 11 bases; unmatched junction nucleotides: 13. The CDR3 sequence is CASSFGGQAARSQHF. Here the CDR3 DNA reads TGTGCCAGCAGCTTCGGCGGACAGGCGGCGAGGTCCCAGCATTTT. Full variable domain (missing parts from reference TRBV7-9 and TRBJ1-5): DTGVSQNPRHKITKRGQNVTFRCDPISEHNRLYWYRQTLGQGPEFLTYFQNEAQLEKSRLLSDRFSAERPKGSFSTLEIQRTEQGDSAMYLCASSFGGQAARSQHFGDGTRLSIL.